Listed below are T cell receptor beta chains from one sample, sequenced in a study of T cells in Graves' hyperthyroidism and ophthalmopathy. TCRdb re-analysed the multiplex PCR reads in MiXCR, keeping a single row per CDR3 protein. This sample yields about 350,000 distinct CDR3 sequences, of which around 13% are seen a single time; around 23% belongs to the top ten. Sequencing input: blood. These receptors originate from a woman aged 25 to 39 with Graves' hyperthyroidism. Both conserved end residues are part of each CDR3. Each record gives: clone size, D gene, V gene, J gene, CDR3 DNA, CDR3 protein. A D gene is named only where the DNA matches it firmly. Expanded clones are given a class, and other clones once, few, many or no size at all.

>many|.|TRBV2|TRBJ1-1
TGTGCCAGCAGTGCTACCCAGGACACTGAAGCTTTCTTT
CASSATQDTEAFF
>.|.|TRBV30|TRBJ1-3
TGTGCCTTCCTCCTCAGCTCTGGAAACACCATATATTTT
CAFLLSSGNTIYF
>few|TRBD2|TRBV5-1|TRBJ2-7
TGCGCCAGCAGCCTTCGACTAGCGGGAGGGGAAGAGCAGTACTTC
CASSLRLAGGEEQYF
>many|TRBD2|TRBV15|TRBJ2-1
TGTGCCACCAGCAGAGATGCGGGAGGGCCAGATGAGCAGTTCTTC
CATSRDAGGPDEQFF
>.|.|TRBV20-1|TRBJ2-3
TGCAGTGCTAGCCCAGCGGGCTTGGTAGATACGCAGTATTTT
CSASPAGLVDTQYF
>few|TRBD1|TRBV6-2/TRBV6-3|TRBJ1-2
TGTGCCACCACCAGGACAGGAGGATATGGCTACACCTTC
CATTRTGGYGYTF
>few|.|TRBV5-5|TRBJ1-2
TGTGCCAGCAGCTTGGCCGGACAGAACTATGGCTACACCTTC
CASSLAGQNYGYTF
>.|.|TRBV27|TRBJ2-1
TGTGCCAGCAGAGCAATTGCATACGGATACAATGAGCAGTTCTTC
CASRAIAYGYNEQFF
>few|TRBD2|TRBV7-9|TRBJ2-5
TGTGCCAGCAGCTTAGAGACAGGACGACTAGCGGGGACCCAGTACTTC
CASSLETGRLAGTQYF
>many|TRBD1|TRBV20-1|TRBJ1-4
TGCAGTGCCGCGTTCGGGACAGGCAGTGAAAAACTGTTTTTT
CSAAFGTGSEKLFF
>many|.|TRBV2|TRBJ1-3
TGTGCCAGCGGATCGACGGGGCCTGGAAACACCATATATTTT
CASGSTGPGNTIYF
>many|.|TRBV28|TRBJ2-2
TGTGCCAGCGTACCCCGACGGGGTCGAACCGGGGAGCTGTTTTTT
CASVPRRGRTGELFF